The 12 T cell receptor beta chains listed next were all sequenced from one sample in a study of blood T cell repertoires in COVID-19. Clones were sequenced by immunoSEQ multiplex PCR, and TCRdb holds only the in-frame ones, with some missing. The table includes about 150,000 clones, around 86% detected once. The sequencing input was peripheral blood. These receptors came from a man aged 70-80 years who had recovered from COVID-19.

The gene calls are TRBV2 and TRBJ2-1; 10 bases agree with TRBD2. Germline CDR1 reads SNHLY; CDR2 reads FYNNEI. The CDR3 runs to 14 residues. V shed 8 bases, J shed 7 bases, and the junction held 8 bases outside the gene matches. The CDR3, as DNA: TGTGCCAGCCGGGGACTAGCGAACGTTAATGAGCAGTTCTTC. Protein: CASRGLANVNEQFF.

The CDR3 sequence is CASGLVLQGRNTEAFF. The CDR3 DNA follows: TGTGCTAGTGGTTTGGTACTGCAGGGAAGGAACACTGAAGCTTTCTTT. The chain carries TRBV12-5 and TRBJ1-1; weak D call: TRBD1 (5 bases). The CDR3 length is 16 residues. Trimming pared 0 bases from V and 1 base from J, leaving 12 bases between. Germline-derived CDR1 and CDR2 are LGHNT and FRNRAP.

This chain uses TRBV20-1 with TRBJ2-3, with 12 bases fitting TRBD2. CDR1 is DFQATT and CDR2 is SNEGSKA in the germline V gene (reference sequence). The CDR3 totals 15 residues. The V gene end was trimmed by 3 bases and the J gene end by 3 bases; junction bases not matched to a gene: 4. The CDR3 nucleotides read TGCAGTGCTAGTCTTGGGACTAGCGGGACAGATACGCAGTATTTT. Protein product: CSASLGTSGTDTQYF.

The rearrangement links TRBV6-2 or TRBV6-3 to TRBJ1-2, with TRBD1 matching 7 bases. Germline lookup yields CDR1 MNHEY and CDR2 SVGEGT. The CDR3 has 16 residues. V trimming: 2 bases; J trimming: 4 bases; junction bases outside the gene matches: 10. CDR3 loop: CASSYPGQNPIYGYTF. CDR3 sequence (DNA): TGTGCCAGCAGTTACCCGGGACAGAATCCCATCTATGGCTACACCTTC.

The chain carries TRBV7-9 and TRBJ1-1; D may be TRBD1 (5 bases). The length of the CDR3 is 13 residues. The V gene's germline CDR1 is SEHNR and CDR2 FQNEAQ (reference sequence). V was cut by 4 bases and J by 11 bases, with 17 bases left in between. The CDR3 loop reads CASSSGLETRAFF. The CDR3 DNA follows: TGTGCCAGCAGCTCAGGGCTGGAGACACGGGCTTTCTTT.

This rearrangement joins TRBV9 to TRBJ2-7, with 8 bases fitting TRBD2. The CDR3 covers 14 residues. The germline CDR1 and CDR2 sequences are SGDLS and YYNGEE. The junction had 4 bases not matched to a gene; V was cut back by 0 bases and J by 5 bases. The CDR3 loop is CASSVDPGGNEQYF. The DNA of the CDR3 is TGTGCCAGCAGCGTAGATCCGGGGGGGAACGAGCAGTACTTC.

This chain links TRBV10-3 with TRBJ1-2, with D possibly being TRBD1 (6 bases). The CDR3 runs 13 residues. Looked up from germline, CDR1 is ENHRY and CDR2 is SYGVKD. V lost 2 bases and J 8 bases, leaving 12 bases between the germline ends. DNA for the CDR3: TGTGCCATCAGTGAGCCGAGGACAGACGGCTACACCTTC. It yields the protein CAISEPRTDGYTF.

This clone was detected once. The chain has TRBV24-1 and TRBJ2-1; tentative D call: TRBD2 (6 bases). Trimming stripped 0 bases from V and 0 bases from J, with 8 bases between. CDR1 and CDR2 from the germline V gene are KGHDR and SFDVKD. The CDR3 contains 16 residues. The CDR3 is CATSDLRDSSYNEQFF. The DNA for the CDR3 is TGTGCCACCAGTGATTTGCGGGACTCCTCCTACAATGAGCAGTTCTTC.

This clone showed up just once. This CDR3 reads CASSLNPTSTGGYGYTF. In nucleotides, the CDR3 is TGTGCCAGCAGCTTAAACCCCACTTCGACAGGGGGATACGGCTACACCTTC. V is TRBV7-3 and J is TRBJ1-2; 9 bases are shared with TRBD1. Per the germline V gene, CDR1 is SGHTA and CDR2 is FQGTGA. The CDR3 loop spans 17 amino acids. Germline trimming cut 1 base from V and 8 bases from J; bases unmatched to any gene: 14.

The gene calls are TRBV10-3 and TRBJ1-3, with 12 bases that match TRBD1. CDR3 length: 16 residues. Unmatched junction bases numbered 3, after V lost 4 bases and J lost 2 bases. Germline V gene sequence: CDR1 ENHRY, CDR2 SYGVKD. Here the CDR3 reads CAISVGTGGTGNTIYF. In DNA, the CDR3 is TGTGCCATCAGTGTGGGGACAGGGGGCACTGGAAACACCATATATTTT.

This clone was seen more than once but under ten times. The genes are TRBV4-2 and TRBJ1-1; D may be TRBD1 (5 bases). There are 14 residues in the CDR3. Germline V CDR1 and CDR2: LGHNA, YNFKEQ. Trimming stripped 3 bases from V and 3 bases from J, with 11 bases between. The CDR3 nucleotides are TGTGCCAGCAGCCAGGACACCTGGTACACTGAAGCTTTCTTT. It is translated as CASSQDTWYTEAFF.

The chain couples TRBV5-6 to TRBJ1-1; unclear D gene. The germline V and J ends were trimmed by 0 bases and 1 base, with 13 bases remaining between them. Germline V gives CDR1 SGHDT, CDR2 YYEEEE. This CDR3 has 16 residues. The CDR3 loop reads CASSLGQALTNTEAFF. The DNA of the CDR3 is TGTGCCAGCAGCTTGGGGCAGGCTTTAACGAACACTGAAGCTTTCTTT.